Listed here is a single TCR beta chain. The data stem from a study of blood T cell repertoires in COVID-19. Study summary: The cDNA or gDNA used as material had been derived from T cells, B-cell-depleted T cells, or PBMCs.

Libraries were prepared by immunoSEQ multiplex PCR; TCRdb keeps only in-frame clonotypes and omits some of them. The sample lists roughly 250,000 clones; roughly 87% were seen once. The source of this sequence is a woman in her twenties or thirties with acute COVID-19. The sequenced sample consisted of PBMCs or T cells enriched from blood (not recorded which).

The CDR3 protein is CASWPRGASRAFF. The DNA for the CDR3 is TGTGCCAGCTGGCCCAGGGGCGCGTCAAGAGCTTTCTTT. The chain employs TRBV27 and TRBJ1-1; D possibly corresponds to TRBD1 (6 bases). The ends were cut back, 8 bases at V and 10 bases at J, with 20 bases in the middle. Germline V gene sequence: CDR1 MNHEY, CDR2 SMNVEV (reference sequence). The CDR3 sequence is 13 residues long.